This T cell receptor (beta chain) stems from a study of OX40 agonist ivuxolimab in advanced cancers. Between the trimmed V and J ends, which lost 5 bases and 5 bases, there was a span of 18 bases. CDR1 and CDR2 (germline): SEHNR, FQNEAQ (reference sequence). This CDR3 is built from 15 residues. Using immunoSEQ multiplex PCR, the repertoire was profiled, and TCRdb retains in-frame clones only, with some absent. This sample yields 70,000 or so clones, of which about 85% are seen a single time; roughly 8% belongs to the top ten. This sequence joins TRBV7-9 and TRBJ1-2; D unclear. The sequencing used CD4+ or CD8+ T cells sorted from blood, collected in a trial of the OX40 agonist ivuxolimab. The sequence derives from an adult with an advanced solid tumor such as melanoma, head and neck, liver or kidney cancer. For the CDR3, the DNA is TGTGCCAGCAGCCAGACTTCCGAGGTTAGGTATGGCTACACCTTC. It yields the protein CASSQTSEVRYGYTF.